The rows below give T cell receptor beta chains drawn from one sample of a study of shared clonotypes between healthy human individuals. The table came from immunoSEQ multiplex PCR; TCRdb's copy has only in-frame clones and leaves some out. The repertoire holds 2,500,000 or so clones, with approximately 94% as singletons. What was sequenced was naive CD4+ T cells sorted from blood. The receptors stem from a young man in good health. The CDR3 runs from the conserved cysteine through the conserved F or W. The D gene is left open where the match is weak. Rows may omit the clone size; those that give it use once, few, many or a size class.

V	J	size	D	DNA	CDR3
TRBV6-5	TRBJ2-7	-	TRBD1	TGTGCCAGCAGTTCGGGACAGACCTACGAGCAGTACTTC	CASSSGQTYEQYF
TRBV10-3	TRBJ2-3	-	-	TGTGCCATCAGTACCCCCCGCGGGGGCACAGATACGCAGTATTTT	CAISTPRGGTDTQYF
TRBV27	TRBJ2-3	-	TRBD2	TGTGCCAGCAGTTTAGCCGGTGGAGCGGGGGCTGATACGCAGTATTTT	CASSLAGGAGADTQYF
TRBV6-5	TRBJ1-5	-	-	TGTGCCAGCAGCCGCACCTCGGGTCAGCCCCAGCATTTT	CASSRTSGQPQHF
TRBV18	TRBJ1-2	-	-	TGTGCCAGCTCACCACCGGAGTTTAAGGGCTACACCTTC	CASSPPEFKGYTF
TRBV10-3	TRBJ2-3	-	-	TGTGCCATCAACGGACTCGCCACAGATACGCAGTATTTT	CAINGLATDTQYF
TRBV5-6	TRBJ2-7	-	-	TGTGCCAGCAGCTTGGTTCCAGGGGCCTACGAGCAGTACTTC	CASSLVPGAYEQYF
TRBV28	TRBJ2-3	once	TRBD2	TGTGCCAGCAGACTAAGCGGGGGACGGAGCACAGATACGCAGTATTTT	CASRLSGGRSTDTQYF
TRBV10-2	TRBJ1-5	-	TRBD1	TGCGCCAGCAGTCGGGACAGTTCCAATCAGCCCCAGCATTTT	CASSRDSSNQPQHF
TRBV7-9	TRBJ1-4	-	-	TGTGCCAGCAGCTTATTAGGGCCCGCAGCTAATGAAAAACTGTTTTTT	CASSLLGPAANEKLFF
TRBV10-3	TRBJ2-1	once	-	TGTGCCATCAGCCACGGACAGACGAGCTCCTACAATGAGCAGTTCTTC	CAISHGQTSSYNEQFF
TRBV6-6	TRBJ2-7	-	TRBD1	TGTGCCAGCCTACTAAGGACAGGTAGTACGTGGGAGCAGTACTTC	CASLLRTGSTWEQYF
TRBV29-1	TRBJ1-2	-	-	TGCAGCGTTGTAAGGGCAGCACCATCTAACTATGGCTACACCTTC	CSVVRAAPSNYGYTF
TRBV7-9	TRBJ2-7	-	-	TGTGCCAGCAGCTTGCGGGAAACCTCCTACGAGCAGTACTTC	CASSLRETSYEQYF
TRBV6-1	TRBJ2-1	-	-	TGTGCCAGCAGTCTCGGGGTTGCCAATGAGCAGTTCTTC	CASSLGVANEQFF
TRBV21-1	TRBJ2-6	-	-	TGTGCCAGCAGCACCCAAGGGGGGGGTCCCGGGCCCCGGGGCGCGACTGGGGCCAACGTCCTGACTTTC	CASSTQGGGPGPRGATGANVLTF
TRBV7-6	TRBJ2-7	-	TRBD1	TGTGCCAGCAGCTTAGCCGGGACAGGGAACGGCGAGCAGTACTTC	CASSLAGTGNGEQYF
TRBV6-1	TRBJ1-4	-	-	TGTGCCAGCGCGTTGGGAGCGGCAACTAATGAAAAACTGTTTTTT	CASALGAATNEKLFF
TRBV19	TRBJ2-7	-	TRBD2	TGTGCCAGTAGTCTAGCGGGGGGCACCTACGAGCAGTACTTC	CASSLAGGTYEQYF
TRBV6-1	TRBJ2-7	-	TRBD2	TGTGCCAGCCGGCGGGAGGGCGCCGGAAGATACGAGCAGTACTTC	CASRREGAGRYEQYF
TRBV14	TRBJ2-3	-	-	TGTGCCAGCAGCCAAATTAGGCCTAGCACAGATACGCAGTATTTT	CASSQIRPSTDTQYF
TRBV6-5	TRBJ1-5	-	-	TGTGCCAGCAGCTACTCCCCGGGTCAGCCCCAGCATTTT	CASSYSPGQPQHF
TRBV27	TRBJ2-7	-	-	TGTGCCAGCAGTTCGGGGTCGTCGGAGGTTGACGAGCAGTACTTC	CASSSGSSEVDEQYF
TRBV7-3	TRBJ2-7	-	-	TGTGCCAGCAGCCCCTTCGACAGAGACGAGCAGTACTTC	CASSPFDRDEQYF
TRBV12-5	TRBJ2-7	-	TRBD1	TGTGCTAGTGGTTTGGTGATAGGAGGACAGGGGAGCTCCTACGAGCAGTACTTC	CASGLVIGGQGSSYEQYF
TRBV5-4	TRBJ2-1	-	-	TGTGCCAGCAGCTCCCGACAGAGAGACTACAATGAGCAGTTCTTC	CASSSRQRDYNEQFF
TRBV4-1	TRBJ2-1	-	TRBD2	TGCGCCAGCAGCCAAGAATCCAGCGGGGGATACAATGAGCAGTTCTTC	CASSQESSGGYNEQFF
TRBV23-1	TRBJ2-7	-	-	TGCGCCAGCAGTCCCCGAGTCCAAAAGCCACACGAGCAGTACTTC	CASSPRVQKPHEQYF
TRBV6-5	TRBJ1-5	-	TRBD1	TGTGCCAGCAGAAGCACAGGGGGAGGCAATCAGCCCCAGCATTTT	CASRSTGGGNQPQHF
TRBV28	TRBJ1-6	-	-	TGTGCCAGCAGTTTCGTAGGCGGGGGTCTAAATAATTCACCCCTCCACTTT	CASSFVGGGLNNSPLHF
TRBV7-8	TRBJ1-3	few	-	TGTGCCAGCAGCCGCACATTCGGAAACACCATATATTTT	CASSRTFGNTIYF
TRBV15	TRBJ2-2	-	TRBD2	TGTGCCACCAGCAGAGACATAGCGGGGGGCCCGAGGACCGGGGAGCTGTTTTTT	CATSRDIAGGPRTGELFF
TRBV7-9	TRBJ1-2	-	TRBD1	TGTGCCAGCAGCTTGACAGGGGTTGTTCATGGCTACACCTTC	CASSLTGVVHGYTF
TRBV7-2	TRBJ2-2	-	TRBD2	TGTGCCAGCAGCTCCACCGGGACTAGCGGCACCGGGGAGCTGTTTTTT	CASSSTGTSGTGELFF
TRBV18	TRBJ2-5	-	-	TGTGCCAGCTCACCGGCAGGGGTAGAGACCCAGTACTTC	CASSPAGVETQYF
TRBV19	TRBJ1-5	-	TRBD1	TGTGCCAGTAGTATAAACTCGGGACAGGGGGCGATTCGCAATCAGCCCCAGCATTTT	CASSINSGQGAIRNQPQHF
TRBV30	TRBJ1-2	-	-	TGTGCCTGGACCCAGGGGCGGGATGGCTACACCTTC	CAWTQGRDGYTF
TRBV28	TRBJ2-3	-	-	TGTGCCAGCAGTTTCGGATGGGGAGATACGCAGTATTTT	CASSFGWGDTQYF
TRBV30	TRBJ1-3	-	-	TGTGCCTGGATGAGGTTTGAGGGCCGCTCTGGAAACACCATATATTTT	CAWMRFEGRSGNTIYF
TRBV10-3	TRBJ2-2	-	-	TGTGCCATCAGTGAGTCTGAGGGCTTAGTCACCGGGGAGCTGTTTTTT	CAISESEGLVTGELFF
TRBV5-8	TRBJ2-3	-	-	TGTGCCAGCAGCCGCAGGGGATCGGGGGCAGATACGCAGTATTTT	CASSRRGSGADTQYF
TRBV25-1	TRBJ2-5	once	-	TGTGCCAGCACCCAGGCCGGAGAGACCCAGTACTTC	CASTQAGETQYF
TRBV5-1	TRBJ1-4	-	-	TGCGCCAGCAGCCCGTTAGCGGGGGCTGCAACTAATGAAAAACTGTTTTTT	CASSPLAGAATNEKLFF
TRBV9	TRBJ1-6	-	-	TGTGCCAGCAGCGTAGGCCTCGGACAACCAAATTCACCCCTCCACTTT	CASSVGLGQPNSPLHF
TRBV5-1	TRBJ1-1	-	-	TGCGCCAGCAGCGCCGACATGAACACTGAAGCTTTCTTT	CASSADMNTEAFF
TRBV7-2	TRBJ2-7	-	TRBD2	TGTGCCAGCAGTGGTGGTGGTAGCGGGAGGGTTGGGCAGTACTTC	CASSGGGSGRVGQYF
TRBV19	TRBJ2-1	-	-	TGTGCCAGTAGTATAGCAGCCAGCTCCTACAATGAGCAGTTCTTC	CASSIAASSYNEQFF
TRBV30	TRBJ1-5	-	TRBD1	TGTGCCTGGAGCGTTGGGACAGAAGGTCCGTTGGGGAATCAGCCCCAGCATTTT	CAWSVGTEGPLGNQPQHF
TRBV21-1	TRBJ2-2	-	-	TGTGCCAGGCCGGACAGGGCGAACACCGGGGAGCTGTTTTTT	CARPDRANTGELFF
TRBV7-9	TRBJ1-5	-	-	TGTGCCAGCAGCTTCGACCGGCCGTCCCATTTT	CASSFDRPSHF